This entry lists 29 T cell receptor beta chains sequenced from one sample in a study of technical replicates of blood from several donors. Libraries were prepared by immunoSEQ multiplex PCR; TCRdb keeps only in-frame clonotypes and omits some of them. The data show fewer than 80,000 clones, 86% seen once. Material: PBMCs. These receptors came from a human donor in good health. Some clones in this sample may be carry-over from other donors' samples.

V and J are TRBV28 and TRBJ2-2, with D possibly TRBD1 on 6 matching bases. CDR1 is MDHEN, CDR2 SYDVKM, per germline. This CDR3 is 17 amino acids long. V was pared by 6 bases and J by 2 bases, with 19 bases between. The CDR3 coding sequence is TGTGCCAGCAGCCTACGAGGGGCAGGGGATAACACCGGGGAGCTGTTTTTT. This codes for CASSLRGAGDNTGELFF. Full variable domain (remainder filled in from reference TRBV28 and TRBJ2-2): DVKVTQSSRYLVKRTGEKVFLECVQDMDHENMFWYRQDPGLGLRLIYFSYDVKMKEKGDIPEGYSVSREKKERFSLILESASTNQTSMYLCASSLRGAGDNTGELFFGEGSRLTVL.

The V and J genes are TRBV5-6 and TRBJ1-2; 10 bases are shared with TRBD1. V shed 2 bases and J 3 bases; nucleotides not matched to a gene: 4. Germline loops: CDR1 SGHDT, CDR2 YYEEEE. The CDR3 is made up of 15 amino acids. The CDR3 here is CASSFPGQGYYGYTF. As DNA, the CDR3 is TGTGCCAGCAGCTTTCCGGGACAGGGGTACTATGGCTACACCTTC.

V and J are TRBV7-3 and TRBJ2-7; weak D call: TRBD2 (6 bases). Per the germline V gene, CDR1 is SGHTA and CDR2 is FQGTGA. This CDR3 has 13 residues. Between the trimmed V and J ends, which lost 8 bases and 5 bases, there was a span of 16 bases. The CDR3 DNA reads TGTGCCAGCGGGCCCTCGACTAGTCACGAGCAGTACTTC. This encodes CASGPSTSHEQYF.

This chain links TRBV2 with TRBJ1-3, with a possible D match to TRBD1 (5 bases). Trimming shortened V by 11 bases and J by 1 base, and 15 bases separated the two germline ends. This CDR3 contains 14 residues. The germline V gene encodes CDR1 SNHLY and CDR2 FYNNEI. CDR3 coding DNA: TGTGCCGGGGCCGCGGGGATATCTGGAAACACCATATATTTT. Translating it yields CAGAAGISGNTIYF.

This clone was recorded only once. The chain uses TRBV5-4 and TRBJ2-3; no clear D gene. Germline assignment: CDR1 SGHNT and CDR2 YYREEE (reference sequence). CDR3 length: 15 amino acids. V lost 4 bases to trimming and J lost 2 bases, with 14 bases between them. This CDR3 reads CASSQSQQYTDTQYF. The DNA of the CDR3 is TGTGCCAGCAGCCAAAGTCAACAATACACAGATACGCAGTATTTT.

V gene TRBV27 combines with J gene TRBJ1-3; D perhaps matches TRBD1 (6 bases). Trimming removed 7 bases from V and 2 bases from J, with 12 bases in between. The germline gives CDR1 MNHEY, CDR2 SMNVEV (reference sequence). The CDR3 covers 14 residues. This CDR3 is CASKAGVPGNTIYF. CDR3 nucleotide sequence: TGTGCCAGCAAAGCAGGGGTACCTGGAAACACCATATATTTT.

The chain recombines TRBV9 with TRBJ1-3; no definite D call. Per the germline V gene, CDR1 is SGDLS and CDR2 is YYNGEE. The CDR3 is 15 residues long. The V end lost 0 bases, the J end lost 3 bases, and 10 bases lay between the germline ends. The CDR3 protein is CASSVVGEIGNTIYF. The CDR3 region has the DNA TGTGCCAGCAGCGTAGTCGGGGAAATTGGAAACACCATATATTTT.

V is TRBV25-1 and J is TRBJ2-5, with 11 bases that match TRBD1. Germline values: CDR1 MGHDK, CDR2 SYGVNS. The CDR3 totals 18 residues. V lost 3 bases and J lost 4; bases outside the gene matches: 13. The CDR3 loop reads CASSDGQGAGFLRETQYF. The CDR3 coding sequence is TGTGCCAGCAGTGATGGACAGGGGGCAGGTTTTTTGAGAGAGACCCAGTACTTC. The whole variable domain, filled in from reference TRBV25-1 and TRBJ2-5, reads EADIYQTPRYLVIGTGKKITLECSQTMGHDKMYWYQQDPGMELHLIHYSYGVNSTEKGDLSSESTVSRIRTEHFPLTLESARPSHTSQYLCASSDGQGAGFLRETQYFGPGTRLLVL.

The genes are TRBV6-5 and TRBJ1-6; D perhaps matches TRBD1 (5 bases). The CDR3 extends over 13 amino acids. The germline V gene encodes CDR1 MNHEY and CDR2 SVGAGI. V shed 6 bases and J shed 10 bases, with 13 bases lying between them. CDR3 DNA: TGTGCCAGCAGCTCCGGGACTCGGTCACCCCTCCACTTT. Translating it yields CASSSGTRSPLHF.

This clone was found a few times. The chain employs TRBV10-3 and TRBJ1-1, with D tentatively TRBD1 (6 bases). The CDR3 length is 13 residues. The V end was cut by 4 bases, the J end by 4 bases, with 10 bases between. Germline assignment: CDR1 ENHRY and CDR2 SYGVKD. The DNA of the CDR3 is TGTGCCATCAGTGGGGGGCCCATCACTGAAGCTTTCTTT. Protein: CAISGGPITEAFF.

The chain joins TRBV9 to TRBJ2-1, with D possibly TRBD2 on 5 matching bases. The CDR3 sequence is 16 residues long. Germline-derived CDR1 and CDR2 are SGDLS and YYNGEE. V lost 0 bases and J lost 10, with 20 bases in between. The CDR3 is CASSVDGLAAWREQFF. The CDR3 DNA follows: TGTGCCAGCAGCGTAGATGGGCTAGCCGCTTGGAGGGAGCAGTTCTTC.

The chain has TRBV7-2 and TRBJ2-2, with TRBD2 identical over 12 bases. The CDR3 has 16 amino acids. Germline V lookup: CDR1 SGHTA, CDR2 FQGNSA. V lost 6 bases, J lost 2 bases, and 4 bases stayed unmatched. CDR3 bases: TGTGCCAGCAGGTCTAGCGGGGGGGCCAACACCGGGGAGCTGTTTTTT. Translation gives CASRSSGGANTGELFF.

V gene TRBV30 combines with J gene TRBJ1-6, with 7 positions matching TRBD1. The CDR3 contains 18 residues. Germline V lookup: CDR1 GTSNPN, CDR2 SVGIG (reference sequence). Trimming cost V 3 bases and J 6 bases; bases outside gene matches: 17. CDR3: CAWSNQGGVGQVNSPLHF. In nucleotides, the CDR3 is TGTGCCTGGAGCAACCAAGGGGGTGTTGGACAGGTTAATTCACCCCTCCACTTT.

This chain joins TRBV7-9 and TRBJ2-1; D is perhaps TRBD2 (6 bases). Per germline, CDR1 SEHNR and CDR2 FQNEAQ (reference sequence). V was shortened by 1 base and J by 0 bases, with 10 bases between the two germline ends. This CDR3 is 16 amino acids long. The CDR3 sequence: CASSLGNSGSYNEQFF. DNA of the CDR3: TGTGCCAGCAGCTTAGGGAATAGCGGCTCCTACAATGAGCAGTTCTTC.

V gene TRBV19 combines with J gene TRBJ2-3; 7 bases fit TRBD1. Per germline, CDR1 LNHDA and CDR2 SQIVND (reference sequence). This CDR3 has 14 residues. V was pared by 0 bases and J by 5 bases, with 2 bases of the junction left unmatched. CDR3 DNA: TGTGCCAGTAGTATAGATGCAGGGGGAGATACGCAGTATTTT. This sequence encodes CASSIDAGGDTQYF. Using reference TRBV19 and TRBJ2-3 for the parts outside the CDR3, the full variable domain is DGGITQSPKYLFRKEGQNVTLSCEQNLNHDAMYWYRQDPGQGLRLIYYSQIVNDFQKGDIAEGYSVSREKKESFPLTVTSAQKNPTAFYLCASSIDAGGDTQYFGPGTRLTVL.

The chain combines TRBV11-2 with TRBJ2-7; tentatively, D is TRBD1 (6 bases). CDR3 size: 16 residues. CDR1 and CDR2 from the germline V gene are SGHAT and FQNNGV. V lost 0 bases and J 2 bases, leaving 14 bases between the germline ends. CDR3 in amino acids: CASSLDLGRGTYEQYF. The CDR3 nucleotides read TGTGCCAGCAGCTTAGATCTCGGCAGGGGAACCTACGAGCAGTACTTC.

The CDR3 DNA is TGTGCCAGCAGTGTAGCGGGAAGTTGGTACGAGCAGTACTTC. This sequence encodes CASSVAGSWYEQYF. The chain is built from TRBV27 and TRBJ2-7; TRBD2 agrees at 8 bases. CDR1 and CDR2 from the germline V gene are MNHEY and SMNVEV (reference sequence). Trimming cost V 5 bases and J 4 bases; bases outside gene matches: 7. CDR3 length: 14 amino acids.

The rearrangement joins TRBV4-1 to TRBJ1-1; D is unresolved. V was shortened by 1 base and J by 0 bases, with 9 bases between the two germline ends. This CDR3 is 15 amino acids long. The V gene's germline CDR1 is MGHRA and CDR2 YSYEKL. In DNA form, the CDR3 reads TGCGCCAGCAGCCAAGGACACCTTATGAACACTGAAGCTTTCTTT. Translated: CASSQGHLMNTEAFF.

V gene TRBV9 combines with J gene TRBJ2-5; D might be TRBD1 (6 bases). CDR3 length: 17 amino acids. Trimming removed 3 bases from V and 2 bases from J, with 20 bases in between. The germline gives CDR1 SGDLS, CDR2 YYNGEE. CDR3 residues: CASSAYIRGLGQETQYF. As DNA, the CDR3 is TGTGCCAGCAGCGCTTACATCAGGGGTTTGGGACAAGAGACCCAGTACTTC.

The V gene is TRBV6-1, the J gene TRBJ1-5, with a tentative D call TRBD1 (5 bases). V lost 4 bases, J lost 5 bases, and 15 bases lay in between. This CDR3 is built from 15 residues. CDR1 is MNHNS and CDR2 is SASEGT in the germline V gene. The CDR3 nucleotides are TGTGCCAGCAGTGCTGCGGGGGGAGGTCATCAGCCCCAGCATTTT. Its translation is CASSAAGGGHQPQHF.

CDR3 DNA sequence: TGCAGCGTTCGCAGTATGAACACTGAAGCTTTCTTT. It codes for CSVRSMNTEAFF. The chain couples TRBV29-1 to TRBJ1-1, with D uncertain. Germline lookup yields CDR1 SQVTM and CDR2 ANQGSEA. Trimming left V 5 bases short and J 0 bases short, with 7 bases between. The CDR3 loop spans 12 amino acids.

This clone came up once. The chain combines TRBV6-1 with TRBJ2-5; the match to TRBD1 covers 9 bases. Trimming removed 0 bases from V and 4 bases from J; junction bases left unmatched: 6. CDR1 is MNHNS and CDR2 is SASEGT in the germline V gene. The CDR3 loop spans 16 amino acids. The DNA of the CDR3 is TGTGCCAGCAGTGAAGCGGGGGGACAGGGTGCAGAGACCCAGTACTTC. Protein sequence: CASSEAGGQGAETQYF.

This chain uses TRBV5-1 with TRBJ1-1, with D hard to call. This CDR3 spans 13 amino acids. Germline CDR1 and CDR2: SGHRS and YFSETQ. Trimming shortened V by 2 bases and J by 0 bases, and 5 bases separated the two germline ends. CDR3 region: CASSFQMNTEAFF. In DNA form, the CDR3 reads TGCGCCAGCAGCTTTCAAATGAACACTGAAGCTTTCTTT.

The J gene is TRBJ1-5, the V gene TRBV4-2; D is possibly TRBD1 (5 bases). This CDR3 has 15 amino acids. CDR1 LGHNA and CDR2 YNFKEQ come from the germline V gene. V was shortened by 4 bases and J by 0 bases, with 10 bases between the two germline ends. CDR3 DNA: TGTGCCAGCAGCCCTCGGGGGAATAGCAATCAGCCCCAGCATTTT. Amino acid sequence: CASSPRGNSNQPQHF.

This clone has a single count. The chain uses TRBV10-3 and TRBJ2-5; 9 bases line up with TRBD2. The CDR3 has 16 amino acids. The germline gives CDR1 ENHRY, CDR2 SYGVKD. The V gene end was trimmed by 4 bases and the J gene end by 2 bases; junction bases not matched to a gene: 8. Here the CDR3 reads CAISGSLAGTQETQYF. The DNA for the CDR3 is TGTGCCATCAGTGGGAGCCTAGCGGGGACACAAGAGACCCAGTACTTC.

This clone was recorded a few times. V gene TRBV9 combines with J gene TRBJ1-6, with D unclear. Germline V gene sequence: CDR1 SGDLS, CDR2 YYNGEE. There are 15 residues in the CDR3. V lost 4 bases and J 4 bases, leaving 12 bases between the germline ends. The CDR3 DNA sequence: TGTGCCAGCAGCCCCGATGGAGGATATAATTCACCCCTCCACTTT. It specifies CASSPDGGYNSPLHF.

This clone has just one count. The genes are TRBV7-6 and TRBJ2-2; TRBD1 might be the D (5 bases). CDR3 length: 16 residues. V was pared by 0 bases and J by 1 base, with 9 bases between. Germline-derived CDR1 and CDR2 are SGHVS and FNYEAQ. CDR3 amino acids: CASSLAQGENTGELFF. The CDR3 DNA reads as TGTGCCAGCAGCTTAGCGCAGGGTGAGAACACCGGGGAGCTGTTTTTT.

The chain uses TRBV7-9 and TRBJ2-7, with 7 bases that match TRBD1. The CDR3 extends over 15 amino acids. With 5 bases clipped from V and 3 bases from J, the junction kept 10 bases outside the gene matches. Germline CDR1 SEHNR, CDR2 FQNEAQ (reference sequence). The CDR3 protein is CASSPGTDLNYEQYF. In nucleotides, the CDR3 is TGTGCCAGCAGCCCGGGGACAGATCTTAACTACGAGCAGTACTTC.

The rearrangement uses TRBV7-3 and TRBJ1-2, with 7 bases lining up with TRBD1. This CDR3 comprises 15 residues. The V gene end was trimmed by 6 bases and the J gene end by 5 bases; junction bases not matched to a gene: 12. Germline CDR1 reads SGHTA; CDR2 reads FQGTGA. CDR3 in amino acids: CASRPGGGSLYGYTF. The CDR3 DNA follows: TGTGCCAGCAGGCCGGGAGGGGGCAGTTTATATGGCTACACCTTC.